The 8 T cell receptor beta chains presented below share a single source sample, sequenced in a study of T cells after yellow fever vaccination. From the 5' RACE reads, TCRdb called clonotypes with MiXCR, one entry per CDR3 protein. The table has approximately 580,000 distinct CDR3 sequences, roughly 17% seen once. Sequencing used PBMCs, obtained around 5 days after the first yellow fever vaccination. These receptors all come from a man between 18 and 29 years old who received the YFV17D yellow fever vaccine.

This rearrangement joins TRBV5-4 to TRBJ2-5; tentatively, D is TRBD1 or TRBD2 (5 bases each). CDR1 SGHNT and CDR2 YYREEE come from the germline V gene (reference sequence). V was trimmed by 2 bases and J by 3 bases, leaving 8 bases between them. The CDR3 totals 13 residues. As DNA, the CDR3 is TGTGCCAGCAGCTTTTGGGGGAAAGAGACCCAGTACTTC. Its translation: CASSFWGKETQYF.

V usage is TRBV12-5 and J usage is TRBJ1-1; tentative D call: TRBD1 (5 bases). Between the trimmed V and J ends, which lost 7 bases and 2 bases, there was a span of 23 bases. Looked up from germline, CDR1 is LGHNT and CDR2 is FRNRAP. CDR3 size: 17 residues. Here the CDR3 DNA reads TGTGCTAGTGCCCTGTGGGGGAGGGCTGAGATAAACACTGAAGCTTTCTTT. Its translation: CASALWGRAEINTEAFF.

The J gene is TRBJ2-1, the V gene TRBV3-1, with D unclear. The germline gives CDR1 LGHDT, CDR2 YNNKEL (reference sequence). This CDR3 spans 18 amino acids. V was clipped by 0 bases and J by 2 bases, with 17 bases between them. CDR3 amino acids: CASSQDFSGSFTYNEQFF. Here the CDR3 DNA reads TGTGCCAGCAGCCAAGATTTTTCCGGGTCCTTCACCTACAATGAGCAGTTCTTC.

In this sample, this clonotype turned up many times. V is TRBV2 and J is TRBJ2-5; D remains unclear. The CDR3 covers 13 residues. Germline loops: CDR1 SNHLY, CDR2 FYNNEI. Trimming took 11 bases from V and 3 from J, leaving 16 bases between them. In DNA form, the CDR3 reads TGTGCCCGCTCGTCGGGCCTAGAAGAGACCCAGTACTTC. It translates to CARSSGLEETQYF.

The genes are TRBV12-3 or TRBV12-4 and TRBJ1-2, with D uncertain. The CDR3 has 15 amino acids. V lost 4 bases, J lost 1 base, and 13 bases lay in between. The CDR3 region has the DNA TGTGCCAGCAGTTCCAGACGGACCAGTAACTATGGCTACACCTTC. This codes for CASSSRRTSNYGYTF.

In its sample, this clonotype was seen a few times. V usage is TRBV6-1 and J usage is TRBJ2-1; D gene uncertain. This CDR3 is 17 amino acids long. V shed 0 bases and J shed 4 bases, with 16 bases lying between them. Germline V gene sequence: CDR1 MNHNS, CDR2 SASEGT. The chain's CDR3 is CASSEAWAVDGYNEQFF. In DNA form, the CDR3 reads TGTGCCAGCAGTGAAGCGTGGGCAGTAGATGGATACAATGAGCAGTTCTTC.

This sequence joins TRBV24-1 and TRBJ2-5, with 8 bases identical to TRBD1. The V gene's germline CDR1 is KGHDR and CDR2 SFDVKD. This CDR3 comprises 13 residues. J was trimmed by 1 base and V by 7 bases; bases with no gene match: 1. The CDR3: CATSTGGQETQYF. The DNA of the CDR3 is TGTGCCACCAGCACAGGGGGCCAAGAGACCCAGTACTTC.

This chain connects TRBV15 to TRBJ2-7; D ambiguous. Trimming cost V 6 bases and J 0 bases, with 9 bases left between them. This CDR3 has 13 residues. Germline V gene lookup returns CDR1 LNHNV and CDR2 YYDKDF (reference sequence). This CDR3 is CATRGSSSYEQYV. The CDR3, as DNA: TGTGCCACCAGGGGATCCAGCTCCTACGAGCAGTACGTC.